This TCR beta chain was captured in a study of T cells after yellow fever vaccination. Study at large: The authors prepared low-cell-number fractions using SMART-Seq v4 Ultra Low Input.

Study-wide results and caveats: The CD4 and CD8 compartments had a small share of their clonotypes in common. Clones that expanded after primary vaccination mostly reappeared after the booster (roughly 96% CD4, approximately 89% CD8).

For TCR, cDNA came from 5'RACE template switching, which added a universal primer site and UMIs. TCRdb recomputed calls from the 5' RACE reads with MiXCR, one row per CDR3 protein. The repertoire holds 300,000 to 350,000 distinct CDR3 sequences, around 8.1% seen once, with roughly a sixth in the top ten. The germline V gene encodes CDR1 KGHDR and CDR2 SFDVKD. V was pared by 3 bases and J by 4 bases, with 10 bases of the junction left unmatched. This CDR3 contains 17 residues. This clonotype has more than one count but fewer than ten. The antigen is undetermined. Specimen: PBMCs, collected roughly 45 days after the first yellow fever vaccination. This TCR was recovered from a man between 18 and 29 years old who received the YFV17D yellow fever vaccine. The V and J genes are TRBV24-1 and TRBJ2-1; 8 positions match TRBD2. Here the CDR3 reads CATSDDLVRGGYNEQFF. The CDR3 DNA is TGTGCCACCAGTGATGATCTGGTCCGGGGGGGTTACAATGAGCAGTTCTTC.